The 16 T cell receptor beta chains listed next were all sequenced from one sample in a study of blood T cell repertoires in COVID-19. Profiled with immunoSEQ multiplex PCR; TCRdb holds only in-frame clones, not every one. This sample has fewer than 85,000 clones; about 80% occur once, and the top ten carry approximately 40%. Source material: peripheral blood. The receptors stem from a woman aged 70 to 79 with acute or convalescent COVID-19.

CDR3 amino acids: CASSLRAGGSYEQYF. CDR3 nucleotide sequence: TGTGCCAGCAGCCTAAGGGCGGGGGGGAGCTACGAGCAGTACTTC. The chain is built from TRBV11-2 and TRBJ2-7; 9 nucleotides align to TRBD2. This CDR3 region has 15 residues. V was clipped by 5 bases and J by 3 bases; unmatched bases: 8. Germline-derived CDR1 and CDR2 are SGHAT and FQNNGV.

J is TRBJ1-4 and V is TRBV13, with TRBD1 as a possible D gene (6 bases). This CDR3 spans 16 amino acids. From germline, CDR1 is PRHDT and CDR2 FYEKMQ (reference sequence). V lost 0 bases, J lost 3 bases, and 11 bases lay in between. Here the CDR3 DNA reads TGTGCCAGCAGCTTAGGCCAGGGGAGGGCTAATGAAAAACTGTTTTTT. Translation gives CASSLGQGRANEKLFF.

CDR3 coding DNA: TGTGCCAGCAGAAGGGGGAGGACAGGGGGCGCAGATACGCAGTATTTT. This gives the protein CASRRGRTGGADTQYF. The J gene is TRBJ2-3, the V gene TRBV2; TRBD1 aligns across 11 bases. The V gene end was trimmed by 6 bases and the J gene end by 4 bases; junction bases not matched to a gene: 9. The V gene's germline CDR1 is SNHLY and CDR2 FYNNEI. CDR3 length: 16 amino acids.

This chain links TRBV28 with TRBJ1-2; 9 bases line up with TRBD1. V gave up 2 bases and J gave up 6 bases; unmatched junction bases: 10. This CDR3 contains 16 residues. The germline V gene encodes CDR1 MDHEN and CDR2 SYDVKM. CDR3 coding DNA: TGTGCCAGCAGTTTACCACTCTTGGGACAGGGACATGGCTACACCTTC. This gives the protein CASSLPLLGQGHGYTF.

Only one count was recorded for this clone. V usage is TRBV28 and J usage is TRBJ1-5; D might be TRBD1 (5 bases). The V gene lost 7 bases and the J gene lost 2 bases, with 21 bases spanning the gap. This CDR3 is built from 17 residues. The germline gives CDR1 MDHEN, CDR2 SYDVKM. The CDR3: CASTLRTLLKGNQPQHF. The CDR3 nucleotides are TGTGCCAGCACCCTTCGGACACTGCTGAAGGGCAATCAGCCCCAGCATTTT.

The chain joins TRBV5-4 to TRBJ2-5; TRBD1 matches 9 bases. Germline CDR1 SGHNT, CDR2 YYREEE (reference sequence). V dropped 3 bases and J dropped 5; count of bases not matched to a gene: 17. The CDR3 spans 18 residues. The CDR3 DNA reads TGTGCCAGCAGCTGGGGGACAGGGCGGCAAGGTACCCAGGAGACCCAGTACTTC. Its translation is CASSWGTGRQGTQETQYF. The variable domain in full, with the rest retrieved from reference TRBV5-4 and TRBJ2-5, is ETGVTQSPTHLIKTRGQQVTLRCSSQSGHNTVSWYQQALGQGPQFIFQYYREEENGRGNFPPRFSGLQFPNYSSELNVNALELDDSALYLCASSWGTGRQGTQETQYFGPGTRLLVL.

The chain uses TRBV6-5 and TRBJ1-2, with D maybe TRBD1 (5 bases). The CDR3 covers 13 residues. Germline V gene data show CDR1 as MNHEY and CDR2 as SVGAGI. The V end lost 1 base, the J end lost 7 bases, and 10 bases lay between the germline ends. The CDR3, as DNA: TGTGCCAGCAGTTACTTGGGGCGACCTGGCTACACCTTC. This encodes CASSYLGRPGYTF.

The chain couples TRBV29-1 to TRBJ2-2; maybe TRBD2 (5 bases). V gave up 4 bases and J gave up 2 bases, with 14 bases separating them. Per the germline V gene, CDR1 is SQVTM and CDR2 is ANQGSEA. This CDR3 contains 15 residues. In DNA form, the CDR3 reads TGCAGCGTTGTAGATCGGACTTCCAACACCGGGGAGCTGTTTTTT. Residues: CSVVDRTSNTGELFF.

The chain is built from TRBV3-1 (or the pseudogene TRBV3-2) and TRBJ2-1; D is undetermined. The germline V gene has CDR1 LGHDT and CDR2 YNNKEL (reference sequence). With 4 bases removed from V and 4 bases from J, the gap between germline ends came to 5 bases. There are 12 residues in the CDR3. The chain's CDR3 is CASSLYYNEQFF. The CDR3 DNA reads TGTGCCAGCAGCCTCTATTACAATGAGCAGTTCTTC.

This clone was counted a few times. The CDR3 region has the DNA TGTGCCAGCAGTTTATTCCGGTGGGGGGGGAACACTGAAGCTTTCTTT. Protein: CASSLFRWGGNTEAFF. The chain links TRBV27 to TRBJ1-1; a possible D gene is TRBD1 (5 bases). The V and J ends lost 1 base and 1 base respectively, with 13 bases between them. The CDR3 has 16 residues. The germline V gene has CDR1 MNHEY and CDR2 SMNVEV (reference sequence).

V usage is TRBV28 and J usage is TRBJ1-2; D perhaps matches TRBD1 (6 bases). V was cut by 6 bases and J by 9 bases, with 23 bases left in between. CDR1 MDHEN and CDR2 SYDVKM come from the germline V gene. The CDR3 spans 15 residues. The chain's CDR3 is CASSRIQTGGGSYTF. DNA of the CDR3: TGTGCCAGCAGCCGCATCCAAACGGGGGGCGGGAGCTACACCTTC.

This clone showed up just a few times. The V and J genes are TRBV14 and TRBJ2-3; the match to TRBD2 covers 9 bases. Germline V CDR1 and CDR2: SGHDN, FVKESK. This CDR3 region has 16 residues. Losses at the gene ends were 2 bases for V and 1 base for J; bases not matched to a gene: 4. CDR3: CASSQYASGGTDTQYF. The DNA of the CDR3 is TGTGCCAGCAGCCAATACGCTAGCGGGGGCACAGATACGCAGTATTTT.

The rearrangement uses TRBV6-4 and TRBJ1-5; 10 bases are a match to TRBD1. CDR3 size: 14 residues. V was clipped by 7 bases and J by 6 bases; unmatched bases: 6. CDR1 is MRHNA and CDR2 is SNTAGT in the germline V gene. The CDR3 spells CASIPTGGIQPQHF. The CDR3 coding sequence is TGTGCCAGCATTCCGACAGGGGGCATTCAGCCCCAGCATTTT.

This chain connects TRBV6-2 or TRBV6-3 to TRBJ2-7, with TRBD1 matching 7 bases. The trim removed 5 bases at V and 3 bases at J, leaving 10 bases unmatched. Germline CDR1 MNHEY, CDR2 SVGEGT. The CDR3 has 15 residues. This CDR3 is CASSIGGCRHYEQYF. The CDR3 nucleotides are TGTGCCAGCAGTATAGGGGGCTGCCGCCACTACGAGCAGTACTTC.

The chain joins TRBV9 to TRBJ2-7; TRBD1 is a possible D gene (6 bases). The CDR3 has 15 amino acids. Germline CDR1 and CDR2: SGDLS and YYNGEE. V was trimmed by 2 bases and J by 2 bases, leaving 14 bases between them. The CDR3 sequence is CASSVSPDSPYEQYF. The CDR3 nucleotides read TGTGCCAGCAGCGTTAGTCCGGACAGTCCCTACGAGCAGTACTTC.

This clone was detected a few times. The chain uses TRBV20-1 and TRBJ1-1; 7 positions match TRBD1. Germline V gives CDR1 DFQATT, CDR2 SNEGSKA (reference sequence). The CDR3 totals 11 residues. The trim removed 6 bases at V and 5 bases at J, leaving 3 bases unmatched. This chain's CDR3 is CSAEDRTEAFF. CDR3 bases: TGCAGTGCCGAGGACAGGACTGAAGCTTTCTTT.